The present T cell receptor beta chain was sequenced within a study of T cell clusters in autoimmune cytopenias. Multiplex touch-down PCR amplified TRB using TRB-A and TRB-B pools in one tube. TCRdb re-called the multiplex PCR reads; every CDR3 protein appears as one record, without DNA. The sample shows some 14,000 distinct CDR3 sequences, and around 2.1% sits with its ten largest clones. TRB was amplified from 250 ng of peripheral blood genomic DNA per sample. Germline V gene sequence: CDR1 MNHNS, CDR2 SASEGT. The CDR3 extends over 14 amino acids. What was sequenced was peripheral blood. The origin of this receptor is a human donor with an autoimmune cytopenia or autoimmune hepatitis (not recorded which). This chain joins TRBV6-1 and TRBJ2-1; the D call from TCRdb, TRBD1, cannot be confirmed without DNA. The chain's CDR3 is CASSQTGRAEEQFF.